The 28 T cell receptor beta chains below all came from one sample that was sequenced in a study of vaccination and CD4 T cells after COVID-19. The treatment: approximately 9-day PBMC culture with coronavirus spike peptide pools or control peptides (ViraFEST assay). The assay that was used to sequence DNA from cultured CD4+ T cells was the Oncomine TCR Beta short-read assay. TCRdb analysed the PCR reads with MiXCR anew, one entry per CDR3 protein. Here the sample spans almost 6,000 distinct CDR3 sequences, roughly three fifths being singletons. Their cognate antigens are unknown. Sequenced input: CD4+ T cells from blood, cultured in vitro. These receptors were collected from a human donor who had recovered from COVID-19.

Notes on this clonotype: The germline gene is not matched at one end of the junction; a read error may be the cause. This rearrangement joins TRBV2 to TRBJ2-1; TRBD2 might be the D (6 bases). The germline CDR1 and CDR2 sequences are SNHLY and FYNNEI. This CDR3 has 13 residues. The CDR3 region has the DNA TGTGCCAGCAGTGAAGCAGGAGGGACCCGCGGCGTCTTC. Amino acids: CASSEAGGTRGVF.

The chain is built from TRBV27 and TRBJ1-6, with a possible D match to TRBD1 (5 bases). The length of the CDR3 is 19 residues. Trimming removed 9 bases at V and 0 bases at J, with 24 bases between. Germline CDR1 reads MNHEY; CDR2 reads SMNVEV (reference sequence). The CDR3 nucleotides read TGTGCCAGTACGTCCCCCTCCGGGGGGTTAAGCTCCTATAATTCACCCCTCCACTTT. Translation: CASTSPSGGLSSYNSPLHF.

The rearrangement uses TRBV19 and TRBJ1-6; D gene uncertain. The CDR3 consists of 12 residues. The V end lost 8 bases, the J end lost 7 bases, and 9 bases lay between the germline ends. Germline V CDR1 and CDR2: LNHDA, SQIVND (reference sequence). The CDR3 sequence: CASRSKNSPLHF. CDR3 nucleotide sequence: TGTGCCAGTCGCAGCAAGAATTCACCCCTCCACTTT.

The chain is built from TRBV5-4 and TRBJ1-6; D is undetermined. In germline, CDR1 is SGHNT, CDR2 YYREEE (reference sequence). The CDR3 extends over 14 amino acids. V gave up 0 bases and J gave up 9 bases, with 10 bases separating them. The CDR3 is CASSLESGISPLHF. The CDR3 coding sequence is TGTGCCAGCAGCTTGGAGTCGGGGATTTCACCCCTCCACTTT.

The CDR3 nucleotides are TGTGCCAGCAGCACACGGGACAGGAAGAGCCTCACCTTC. Encoded protein: CASSTRDRKSLTF. V gene TRBV27 combines with J gene TRBJ1-2; 8 bases line up with TRBD1. The CDR3 spans 13 residues. Germline-derived CDR1 and CDR2 are MNHEY and SMNVEV (reference sequence). J lost 13 bases, V lost 6 bases, and 13 bases had no gene match.

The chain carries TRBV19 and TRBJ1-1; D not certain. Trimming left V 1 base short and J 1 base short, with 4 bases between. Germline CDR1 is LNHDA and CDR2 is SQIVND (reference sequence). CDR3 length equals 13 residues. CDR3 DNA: TGTGCCAGTAGTATAGGGCAGAACACTGAAGCTTTCTTT. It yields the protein CASSIGQNTEAFF.

The CDR3 bases are TGTGCCAGTAGTCGAGAGGGCGGGGACTACGAGCAGTACTTC. Its protein product is CASSREGGDYEQYF. The chain employs TRBV19 and TRBJ2-7, with D possibly TRBD2 on 6 matching bases. CDR3 length equals 14 residues. V shed 5 bases and J shed 3 bases, with 14 bases lying between them. Germline V lookup: CDR1 LNHDA, CDR2 SQIVND (reference sequence).

CDR3 coding DNA: TGTGCCAGCAGTCGGGACAGTCGGTTCGGTGGCTACACCTTC. This translates into CASSRDSRFGGYTF. This chain connects TRBV12-3 or TRBV12-4 to TRBJ1-2; 7 bases are shared with TRBD1. This CDR3 contains 14 residues. The ends lost 5 bases at V and 7 bases at J; junction bases unmatched: 10.

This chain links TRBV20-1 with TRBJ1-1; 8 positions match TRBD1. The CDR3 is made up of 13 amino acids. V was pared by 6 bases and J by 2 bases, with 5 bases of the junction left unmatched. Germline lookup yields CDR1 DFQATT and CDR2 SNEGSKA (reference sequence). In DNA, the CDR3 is TGCAGTGCGAAGACAGGGGAAAACACTGAAGCTTTCTTT. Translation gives CSAKTGENTEAFF.

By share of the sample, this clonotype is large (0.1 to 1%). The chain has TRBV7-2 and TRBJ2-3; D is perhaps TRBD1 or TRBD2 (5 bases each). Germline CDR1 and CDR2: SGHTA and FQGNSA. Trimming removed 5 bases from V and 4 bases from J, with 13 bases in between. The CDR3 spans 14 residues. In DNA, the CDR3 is TGTGCCAGCAGCCCCCAGGGCGGGCCAGATACGCAGTATTTT. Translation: CASSPQGGPDTQYF. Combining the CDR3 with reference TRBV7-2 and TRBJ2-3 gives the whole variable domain GAGVSQSPSNKVTEKGKDVELRCDPISGHTALYWYRQSLGQGLEFLIYFQGNSAPDKSGLPSDRFSAERTGGSVSTLTIQRTQQEDSAVYLCASSPQGGPDTQYFGPGTRLTVL.

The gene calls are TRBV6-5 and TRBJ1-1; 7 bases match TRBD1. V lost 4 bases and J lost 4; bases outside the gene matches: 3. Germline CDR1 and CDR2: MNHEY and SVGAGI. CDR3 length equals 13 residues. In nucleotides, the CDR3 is TGTGCCAGCAGTTCCCGACAGGGCACTGAAGCTTTCTTT. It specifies CASSSRQGTEAFF.

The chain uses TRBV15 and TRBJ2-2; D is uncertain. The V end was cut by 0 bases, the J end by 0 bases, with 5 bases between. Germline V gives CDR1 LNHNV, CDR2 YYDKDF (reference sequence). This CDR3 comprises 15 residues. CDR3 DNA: TGTGCCACCAGCAGAGATCGGACGAACACCGGGGAGCTGTTTTTT. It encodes CATSRDRTNTGELFF.

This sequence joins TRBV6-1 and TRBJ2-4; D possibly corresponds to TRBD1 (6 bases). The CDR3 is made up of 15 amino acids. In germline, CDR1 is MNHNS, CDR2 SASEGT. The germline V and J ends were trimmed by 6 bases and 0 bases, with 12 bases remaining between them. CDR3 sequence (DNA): TGTGCCAGCAGCCCAGACAGGCTAGCCAAAAACATTCAGTACTTC. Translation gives CASSPDRLAKNIQYF.

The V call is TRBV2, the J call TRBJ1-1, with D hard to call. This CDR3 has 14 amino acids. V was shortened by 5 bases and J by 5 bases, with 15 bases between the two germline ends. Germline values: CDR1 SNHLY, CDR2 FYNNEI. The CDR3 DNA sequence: TGTGCCAGCAGTCCTGGACTCGGGGTAACTGAAGCTTTCTTT. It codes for CASSPGLGVTEAFF. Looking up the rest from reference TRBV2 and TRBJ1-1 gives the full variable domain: EPEVTQTPSHQVTQMGQEVILRCVPISNHLYFYWYRQILGQKVEFLVSFYNNEISEKSEIFDDQFSVERPDGSNFTLKIRSTKLEDSAMYFCASSPGLGVTEAFFGQGTRLTVV.

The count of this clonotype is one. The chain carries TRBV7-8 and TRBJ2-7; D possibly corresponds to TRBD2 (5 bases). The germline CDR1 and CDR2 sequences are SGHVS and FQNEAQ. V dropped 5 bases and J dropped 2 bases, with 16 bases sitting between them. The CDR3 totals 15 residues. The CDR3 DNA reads TGTGCCAGCAGCCCCAACCGGGATCCTACCTACGAGCAGTACTTC. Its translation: CASSPNRDPTYEQYF.

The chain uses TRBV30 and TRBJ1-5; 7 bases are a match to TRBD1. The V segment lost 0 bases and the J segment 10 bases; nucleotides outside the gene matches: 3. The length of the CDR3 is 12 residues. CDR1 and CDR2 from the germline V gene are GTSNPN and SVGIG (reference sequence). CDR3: CAWSVPGGPQHF. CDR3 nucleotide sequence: TGTGCCTGGAGTGTACCAGGGGGTCCCCAGCATTTT.

CDR3 sequence: CASSEPGQGSSYEQYF. DNA of the CDR3: TGTGCCAGCAGCGAGCCGGGACAGGGGAGCTCCTACGAGCAGTACTTC. The rearrangement joins TRBV7-2 to TRBJ2-7; TRBD1 agrees at 10 bases. Germline lookup yields CDR1 SGHTA and CDR2 FQGNSA. V lost 5 bases to trimming and J lost 0 bases; unmatched junction nucleotides: 7. This CDR3 is 16 amino acids long.

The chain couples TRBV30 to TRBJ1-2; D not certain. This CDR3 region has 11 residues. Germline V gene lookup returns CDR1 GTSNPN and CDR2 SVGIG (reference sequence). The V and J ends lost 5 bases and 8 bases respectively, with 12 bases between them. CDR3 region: CAWSRTRGYTF. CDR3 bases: TGTGCCTGGTCTCGGACTCGGGGCTACACCTTC.

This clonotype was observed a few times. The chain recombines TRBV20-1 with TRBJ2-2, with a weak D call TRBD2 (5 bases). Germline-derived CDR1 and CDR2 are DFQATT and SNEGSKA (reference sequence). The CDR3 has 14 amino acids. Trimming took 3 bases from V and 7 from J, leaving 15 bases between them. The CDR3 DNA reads TGCAGTGCTAGGGTCGTAGCGTTTAGCGGGGAGCTGTTTTTT. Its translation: CSARVVAFSGELFF.

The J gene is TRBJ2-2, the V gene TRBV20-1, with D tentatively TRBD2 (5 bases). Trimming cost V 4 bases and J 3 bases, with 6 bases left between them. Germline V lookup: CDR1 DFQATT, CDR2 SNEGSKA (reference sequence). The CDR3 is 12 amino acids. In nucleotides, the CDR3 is TGCAGTGCTAATAGCGACACCGGGGAGCTGTTTTTT. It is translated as CSANSDTGELFF.

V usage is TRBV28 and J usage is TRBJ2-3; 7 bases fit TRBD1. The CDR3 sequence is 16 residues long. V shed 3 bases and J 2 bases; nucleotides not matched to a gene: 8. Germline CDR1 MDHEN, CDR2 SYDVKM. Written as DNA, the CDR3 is TGTGCCAGCAGTTTTAGTCTGGGACAGCTCACAGATACGCAGTATTTT. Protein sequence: CASSFSLGQLTDTQYF.

CDR3 residues: CASSYNSNQPQHF. Here the CDR3 DNA reads TGTGCCAGCAGTTACAATAGCAATCAGCCCCAGCATTTT. The chain is built from TRBV6-2 or TRBV6-3 and TRBJ1-5; D unclear. The CDR3 spans 13 residues. The V end was cut by 2 bases, the J end by 0 bases, with 2 bases between. The germline V gene has CDR1 MNHEY and CDR2 SVGEGT.

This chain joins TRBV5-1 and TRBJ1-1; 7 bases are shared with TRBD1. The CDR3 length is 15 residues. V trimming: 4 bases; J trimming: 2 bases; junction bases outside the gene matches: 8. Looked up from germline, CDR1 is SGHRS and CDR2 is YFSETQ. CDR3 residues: CASSPRTGANTEAFF. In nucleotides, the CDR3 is TGCGCCAGCAGCCCCCGGACAGGAGCTAACACTGAAGCTTTCTTT.

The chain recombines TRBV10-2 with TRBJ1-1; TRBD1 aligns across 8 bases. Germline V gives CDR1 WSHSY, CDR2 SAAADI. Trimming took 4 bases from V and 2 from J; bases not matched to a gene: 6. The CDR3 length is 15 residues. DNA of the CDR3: TGCGCCAGCAGTGCGCAGGGGGCCTTAAACACTGAAGCTTTCTTT. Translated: CASSAQGALNTEAFF.

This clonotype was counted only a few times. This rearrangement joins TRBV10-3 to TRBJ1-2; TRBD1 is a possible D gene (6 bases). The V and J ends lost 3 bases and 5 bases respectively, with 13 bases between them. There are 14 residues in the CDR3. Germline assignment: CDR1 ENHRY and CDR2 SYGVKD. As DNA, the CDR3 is TGTGCCATCAGTGAAGGACAGAATAGATATGGCTACACCTTC. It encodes CAISEGQNRYGYTF.

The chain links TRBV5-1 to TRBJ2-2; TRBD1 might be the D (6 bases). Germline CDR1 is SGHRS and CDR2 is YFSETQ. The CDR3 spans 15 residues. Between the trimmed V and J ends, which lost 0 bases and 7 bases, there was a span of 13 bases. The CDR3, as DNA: TGCGCCAGCAGCTTGGACAGGGTGACGGGCGGGGAGCTGTTTTTT. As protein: CASSLDRVTGGELFF.

This chain's CDR3 is CASTPGRTMNTEAFF. The CDR3 DNA is TGTGCCAGCACCCCGGGGAGGACCATGAACACTGAAGCTTTCTTT. The genes are TRBV27 and TRBJ1-1; D unclear. V lost 7 bases and J 0 bases, leaving 15 bases between the germline ends. Germline CDR1 reads MNHEY; CDR2 reads SMNVEV (reference sequence). The CDR3 runs to 15 residues.

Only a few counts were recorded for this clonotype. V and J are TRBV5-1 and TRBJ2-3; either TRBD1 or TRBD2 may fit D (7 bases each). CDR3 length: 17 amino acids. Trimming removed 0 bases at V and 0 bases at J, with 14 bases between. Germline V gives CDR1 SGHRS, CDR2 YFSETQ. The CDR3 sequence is CASSLARGTASTDTQYF. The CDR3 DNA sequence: TGCGCCAGCAGCTTGGCGCGGGGGACAGCTAGCACAGATACGCAGTATTTT.